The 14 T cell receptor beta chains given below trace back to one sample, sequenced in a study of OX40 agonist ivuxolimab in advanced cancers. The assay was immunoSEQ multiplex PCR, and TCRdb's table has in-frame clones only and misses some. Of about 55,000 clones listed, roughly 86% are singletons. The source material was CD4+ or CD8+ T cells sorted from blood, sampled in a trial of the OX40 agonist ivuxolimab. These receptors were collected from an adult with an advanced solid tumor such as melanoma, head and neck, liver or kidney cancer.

The CDR3 nucleotides read TGTGCCAGCAGCTTAGGCACTGGGACCTACGAGCAGTACTTC. Translated, it gives CASSLGTGTYEQYF. The chain couples TRBV11-2 to TRBJ2-7; D is unclear. The V and J ends lost 1 base and 2 bases respectively, with 9 bases between them. This CDR3 has 14 amino acids. Per germline, CDR1 SGHAT and CDR2 FQNNGV. Full variable domain (remainder filled in from reference TRBV11-2 and TRBJ2-7): EAGVAQSPRYKIIEKRQSVAFWCNPISGHATLYWYQQILGQGPKLLIQFQNNGVVDDSQLPKDRFSAERLKGVDSTLKIQPAKLEDSAVYLCASSLGTGTYEQYFGPGTRLTVT.

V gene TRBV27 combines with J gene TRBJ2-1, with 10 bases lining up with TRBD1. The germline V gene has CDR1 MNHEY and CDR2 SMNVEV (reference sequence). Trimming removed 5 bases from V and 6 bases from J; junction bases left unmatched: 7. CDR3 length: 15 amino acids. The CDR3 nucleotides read TGTGCCAGCAGTCCCCGACAGGGGGCGGGCAATGAGCAGTTCTTC. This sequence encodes CASSPRQGAGNEQFF.

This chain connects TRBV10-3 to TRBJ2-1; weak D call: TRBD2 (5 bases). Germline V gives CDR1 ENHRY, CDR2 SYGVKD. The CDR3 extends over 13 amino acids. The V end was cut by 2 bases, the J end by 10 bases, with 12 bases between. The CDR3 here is CAISEHGVGEQFF. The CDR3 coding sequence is TGTGCCATCAGTGAGCACGGGGTGGGGGAGCAGTTCTTC.

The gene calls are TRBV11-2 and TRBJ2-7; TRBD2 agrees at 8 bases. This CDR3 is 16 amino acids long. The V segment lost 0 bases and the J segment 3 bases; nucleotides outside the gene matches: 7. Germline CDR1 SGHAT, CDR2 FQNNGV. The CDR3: CASSLDRASGFYEQYF. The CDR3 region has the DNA TGTGCCAGCAGCTTAGATCGAGCTAGCGGGTTCTACGAGCAGTACTTC.

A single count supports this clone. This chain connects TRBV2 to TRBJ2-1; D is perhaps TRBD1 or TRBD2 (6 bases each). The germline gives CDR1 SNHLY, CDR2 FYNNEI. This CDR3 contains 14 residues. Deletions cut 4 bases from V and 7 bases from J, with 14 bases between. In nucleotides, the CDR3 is TGTGCCAGCAGTGTACAGGGACTCGAGAATGAGCAGTTCTTC. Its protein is CASSVQGLENEQFF. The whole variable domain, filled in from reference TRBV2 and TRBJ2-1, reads EPEVTQTPSHQVTQMGQEVILRCVPISNHLYFYWYRQILGQKVEFLVSFYNNEISEKSEIFDDQFSVERPDGSNFTLKIRSTKLEDSAMYFCASSVQGLENEQFFGPGTRLTVL.

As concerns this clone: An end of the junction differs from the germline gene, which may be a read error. The CDR3 loop is CASSGGSSYEQHF. As DNA, the CDR3 is TGTGCCAGTTCCGGGGGCAGTTCCTACGAGCAGCACTTC. This chain links TRBV19 with TRBJ2-7; D may be TRBD1 or TRBD2 (6 bases each). The CDR3 length is 13 residues. Germline-derived CDR1 and CDR2 are LNHDA and SQIVND (reference sequence).

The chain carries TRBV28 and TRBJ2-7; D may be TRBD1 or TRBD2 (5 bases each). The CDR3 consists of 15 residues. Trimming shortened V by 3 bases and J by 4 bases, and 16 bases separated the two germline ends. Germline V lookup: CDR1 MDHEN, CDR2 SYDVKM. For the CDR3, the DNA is TGTGCCAGCAGTTTTGGGTGGGCAGGGAGTTACGAGCAGTACTTC. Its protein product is CASSFGWAGSYEQYF. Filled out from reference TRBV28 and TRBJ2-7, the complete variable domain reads DVKVTQSSRYLVKRTGEKVFLECVQDMDHENMFWYRQDPGLGLRLIYFSYDVKMKEKGDIPEGYSVSREKKERFSLILESASTNQTSMYLCASSFGWAGSYEQYFGPGTRLTVT.

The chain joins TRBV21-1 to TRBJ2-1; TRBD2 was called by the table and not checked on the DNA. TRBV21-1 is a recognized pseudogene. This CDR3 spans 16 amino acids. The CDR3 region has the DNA TGTGCCAGCAGCTACAGAGGACTAGAGGGTTTCAATGAGCAGTTCTTC. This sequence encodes CASSYRGLEGFNEQFF.

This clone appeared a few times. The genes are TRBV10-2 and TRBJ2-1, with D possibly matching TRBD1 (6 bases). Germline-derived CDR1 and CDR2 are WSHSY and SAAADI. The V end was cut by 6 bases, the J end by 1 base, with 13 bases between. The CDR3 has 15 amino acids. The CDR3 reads CASSPGTPSYNEQFF. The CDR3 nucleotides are TGCGCCAGCAGCCCCGGGACACCTTCCTACAATGAGCAGTTCTTC.

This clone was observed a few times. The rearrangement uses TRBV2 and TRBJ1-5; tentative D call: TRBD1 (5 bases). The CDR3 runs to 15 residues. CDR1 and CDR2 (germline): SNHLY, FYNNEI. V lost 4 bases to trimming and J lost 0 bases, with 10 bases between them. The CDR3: CASSVGGNSNQPQHF. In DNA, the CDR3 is TGTGCCAGCAGTGTGGGGGGGAATAGCAATCAGCCCCAGCATTTT. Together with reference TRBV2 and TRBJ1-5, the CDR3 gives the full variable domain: EPEVTQTPSHQVTQMGQEVILRCVPISNHLYFYWYRQILGQKVEFLVSFYNNEISEKSEIFDDQFSVERPDGSNFTLKIRSTKLEDSAMYFCASSVGGNSNQPQHFGDGTRLSIL.

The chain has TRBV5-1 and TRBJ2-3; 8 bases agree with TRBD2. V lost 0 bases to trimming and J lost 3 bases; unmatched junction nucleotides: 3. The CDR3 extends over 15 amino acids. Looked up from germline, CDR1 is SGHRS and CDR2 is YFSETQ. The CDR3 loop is CASSLDSGITDTQYF. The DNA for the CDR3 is TGCGCCAGCAGCTTGGATAGCGGGATTACAGATACGCAGTATTTT.

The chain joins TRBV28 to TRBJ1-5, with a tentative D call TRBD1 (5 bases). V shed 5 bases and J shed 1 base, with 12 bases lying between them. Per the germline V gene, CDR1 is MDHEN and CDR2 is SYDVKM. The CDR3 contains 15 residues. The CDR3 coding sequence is TGTGCCAGCAGTCGACCCAAGGGGAGCAATCAGCCCCAGCATTTT. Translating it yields CASSRPKGSNQPQHF.

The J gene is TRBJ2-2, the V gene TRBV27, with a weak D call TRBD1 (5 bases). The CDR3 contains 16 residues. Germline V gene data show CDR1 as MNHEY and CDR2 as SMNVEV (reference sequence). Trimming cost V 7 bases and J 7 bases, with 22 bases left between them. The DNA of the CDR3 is TGTGCCAGCAACCCGGCCGGGTCAGGGAATTTCGGGGAGCTGTTTTTT. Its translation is CASNPAGSGNFGELFF.

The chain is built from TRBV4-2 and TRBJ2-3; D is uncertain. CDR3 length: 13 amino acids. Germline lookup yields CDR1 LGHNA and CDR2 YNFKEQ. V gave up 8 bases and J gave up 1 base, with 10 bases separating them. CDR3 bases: TGTGCCAGCGTAGCCGACCGCACAGATACGCAGTATTTT. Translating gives CASVADRTDTQYF.